The 5 T cell receptor beta chains below come from one sample, sequenced in a study of T cell repertoires in cytomegalovirus infection. Via MiXCR, TCRdb re-called the reads, giving one row per CDR3 protein. The data hold 510,000 or so distinct CDR3 sequences, with 26% observed a single time. The sequencing sample was made of PBMCs. These receptors all stem from a human donor in good health (CMV status not recorded). Some clones in this sample may be carry-over from other donors' samples.

This clonotype was seen more than once but under ten times. The V and J genes are TRBV6-6 and TRBJ1-5; 7 bases are shared with TRBD1. Germline lookup yields CDR1 MNHNY and CDR2 SVGAGI (reference sequence). The CDR3 length is 15 residues. Trimming took 7 bases from V and 2 from J; bases not matched to a gene: 8. DNA for the CDR3: TGTGCCAGCACCGGAGACAGGGTCCGCAATCAGCCCCAGCATTTT. Translating gives CASTGDRVRNQPQHF.

This clonotype has only a few counts. The chain joins TRBV18 to TRBJ2-5; perhaps TRBD1 as D (6 bases). CDR3 length: 15 residues. The germline V gene has CDR1 KGHSH and CDR2 LQKENI. With 7 bases removed from V and 2 bases from J, the gap between germline ends came to 17 bases. The CDR3 nucleotides are TGTGCCAGCTTGCGTGGACAGACAAAGCAAGAGACCCAGTACTTC. This gives the protein CASLRGQTKQETQYF.

V gene TRBV10-3 combines with J gene TRBJ2-4, with 7 bases that match TRBD1. CDR1 is ENHRY, CDR2 SYGVKD, per germline. V lost 3 bases to trimming and J lost 0 bases; unmatched junction nucleotides: 2. This CDR3 comprises 15 residues. Written as DNA, the CDR3 is TGTGCCATCAGTGAAGACAGGGTAGCCAAAAACATTCAGTACTTC. It yields the protein CAISEDRVAKNIQYF.

The chain has TRBV5-4 and TRBJ2-2; a possible D gene is TRBD1 (5 bases). V was trimmed by 4 bases and J by 3 bases, leaving 13 bases between them. The CDR3 contains 15 residues. The germline V gene has CDR1 SGHNT and CDR2 YYREEE (reference sequence). The CDR3 DNA reads TGTGCCAGCAGCGGGGCAGCGCTCTACACCGGGGAGCTGTTTTTT. Protein sequence: CASSGAALYTGELFF.

This clonotype showed up just a few times. The chain uses TRBV11-2 and TRBJ2-1; TRBD2 matches 8 bases. Per germline, CDR1 SGHAT and CDR2 FQNNGV. Trimming took 4 bases from V and 1 from J; bases not matched to a gene: 6. The CDR3 runs to 16 residues. CDR3 sequence reads: CASSSSTSASYNEQFF. In DNA form, the CDR3 reads TGTGCCAGCAGCTCGTCGACTAGCGCTTCCTACAATGAGCAGTTCTTC.